This entry lists 27 T cell receptor beta chains sequenced from one sample in a study of shared clonotypes between healthy human individuals. Sequenced by immunoSEQ multiplex PCR; TCRdb stores in-frame clones only, minus some. There are 2 million to 2.5 million clones in the sample; approximately 93% occur only once, and 0.39% lies in the top ten. Sequenced: naive CD4+ T cells from PBMCs. Subset reported: CD45RA+ positively selected. These receptor sequences come from a man younger than 35 in good health. Some clones in this sample may be carry-over from other donors' samples.

The chain couples TRBV5-1 to TRBJ2-4, with TRBD1 identical over 7 bases. The CDR3 has 19 amino acids. V lost 4 bases and J lost 0; bases outside the gene matches: 16. Germline-derived CDR1 and CDR2 are SGHRS and YFSETQ. CDR3 protein: CASSPNPGTGALAKNIQYF. The CDR3 DNA reads as TGCGCCAGCAGCCCAAACCCAGGAACAGGGGCCCTAGCCAAAAACATTCAGTACTTC.

This clone was detected only a few times. This chain joins TRBV5-4 and TRBJ1-3; D call uncertain. V lost 2 bases and J lost 2, with 11 bases in between. The CDR3 has 15 amino acids. Germline-derived CDR1 and CDR2 are SGHNT and YYREEE (reference sequence). The DNA for the CDR3 is TGTGCCAGCAGCTTAAACCACGGCCCTGGAAACACCATATATTTT. Translating it yields CASSLNHGPGNTIYF.

As regards this clone: Other DNA sequences in the same sample also yield this CDR3. The CDR3 DNA reads as TGTGCCAGCAGTTTGGGCAGGGGCACAGATACGCAGTATTTT. The encoded protein is CASSLGRGTDTQYF. This chain uses TRBV28 with TRBJ2-3; tentative D call: TRBD1 (5 bases). V was clipped by 3 bases and J by 1 base, with 8 bases between them. Germline values: CDR1 MDHEN, CDR2 SYDVKM. This CDR3 has 14 residues.

CDR3 DNA: TGTGCCTGGAGCGCCGAGGACACTGAAGCTTTCTTT. It yields the protein CAWSAEDTEAFF. The V gene is TRBV30, the J gene TRBJ1-1; D not certain. From germline, CDR1 is GTSNPN and CDR2 SVGIG (reference sequence). There are 12 residues in the CDR3. Trimming shortened V by 3 bases and J by 3 bases, and 8 bases separated the two germline ends.

The rearrangement joins TRBV5-1 to TRBJ1-4, with D hard to call. This CDR3 contains 15 residues. The ends were cut back, 4 bases at V and 7 bases at J, with 17 bases in the middle. CDR1 is SGHRS and CDR2 is YFSETQ in the germline V gene. CDR3 bases: TGCGCCAGCAGCACCGGGCCAGAGAGCGCTGAAAAACTGTTTTTT. Residues: CASSTGPESAEKLFF. Together with reference TRBV5-1 and TRBJ1-4, the CDR3 gives the full variable domain: KAGVTQTPRYLIKTRGQQVTLSCSPISGHRSVSWYQQTPGQGLQFLFEYFSETQRNKGNFPGRFSGRQFSNSRSEMNVSTLELGDSALYLCASSTGPESAEKLFFGSGTQLSVL.

This clone has only one observation. The chain employs TRBV28 and TRBJ1-5; unclear D gene. V lost 3 bases and J 6 bases, leaving 24 bases between the germline ends. CDR3 length: 18 residues. Germline CDR1 and CDR2: MDHEN and SYDVKM. In nucleotides, the CDR3 is TGTGCCAGCAGTTTCCTATCAATTTTCGGACGTCGAAGTCAGCCCCAGCATTTT. Protein product: CASSFLSIFGRRSQPQHF. The entire variable domain, with the rest obtained from reference TRBV28 and TRBJ1-5, is as follows: DVKVTQSSRYLVKRTGEKVFLECVQDMDHENMFWYRQDPGLGLRLIYFSYDVKMKEKGDIPEGYSVSREKKERFSLILESASTNQTSMYLCASSFLSIFGRRSQPQHFGDGTRLSIL.

V is TRBV9 and J is TRBJ2-1; TRBD2 is a possible D gene (5 bases). CDR1 SGDLS and CDR2 YYNGEE come from the germline V gene. This CDR3 region has 15 residues. Trimming stripped 0 bases from V and 7 bases from J, with 14 bases between. The CDR3 bases are TGTGCCAGCAGCGTAGTGCCGGGAACCGAAAATGAGCAGTTCTTC. Translated, it gives CASSVVPGTENEQFF.

This rearrangement joins TRBV9 to TRBJ2-1, with D unresolved. V was pared by 4 bases and J by 8 bases, with 13 bases between. From germline, CDR1 is SGDLS and CDR2 YYNGEE. CDR3 length equals 13 residues. The CDR3 sequence is CASSPQPADEQFF. DNA of the CDR3: TGTGCCAGCAGCCCTCAGCCGGCGGATGAGCAGTTCTTC.

The chain is built from TRBV30 and TRBJ2-5; D call uncertain. The V end was cut by 4 bases, the J end by 4 bases, with 13 bases between. CDR1 is GTSNPN, CDR2 SVGIG, per germline (reference sequence). The CDR3 runs to 13 residues. In DNA form, the CDR3 reads TGTGCCTGGAACGGTTTGCGTCGAGAGACCCAGTACTTC. Protein sequence: CAWNGLRRETQYF.

J is TRBJ2-3 and V is TRBV11-2, with 11 bases identical to TRBD2. The germline CDR1 and CDR2 sequences are SGHAT and FQNNGV. The CDR3 is 14 amino acids. The V segment lost 5 bases and the J segment 8 bases; nucleotides outside the gene matches: 6. The CDR3 region is CASSPGLAGGTQYF. The CDR3 nucleotides are TGTGCCAGCAGCCCAGGGCTAGCGGGAGGTACGCAGTATTTT. The full variable domain, in which reference TRBV11-2 and TRBJ2-3 provide the parts outside the CDR3, is EAGVAQSPRYKIIEKRQSVAFWCNPISGHATLYWYQQILGQGPKLLIQFQNNGVVDDSQLPKDRFSAERLKGVDSTLKIQPAKLEDSAVYLCASSPGLAGGTQYFGPGTRLTVL.

On this clone: Within the sample, other DNA sequences also encode this same CDR3. The chain employs TRBV28 and TRBJ1-5, with 10 bases aligning to TRBD1. Germline trimming cut 5 bases from V and 5 bases from J; bases unmatched to any gene: 3. The CDR3 is 14 amino acids. CDR1 and CDR2 from the germline V gene are MDHEN and SYDVKM. DNA of the CDR3: TGTGCCAGCAGTCCTGGGACAGGGGATCAGCCCCAGCATTTT. It encodes CASSPGTGDQPQHF. Based on the CDR3 plus reference TRBV28 and TRBJ1-5, the full variable domain is DVKVTQSSRYLVKRTGEKVFLECVQDMDHENMFWYRQDPGLGLRLIYFSYDVKMKEKGDIPEGYSVSREKKERFSLILESASTNQTSMYLCASSPGTGDQPQHFGDGTRLSIL.

This chain uses TRBV5-1 with TRBJ2-1; 8 nucleotides align to TRBD2. This CDR3 is 16 amino acids long. Germline V gives CDR1 SGHRS, CDR2 YFSETQ. V shed 3 bases, J shed 4 bases, and the junction held 9 bases outside the gene matches. The chain's CDR3 is CASSSTPGLVYNEQFF. The CDR3, as DNA: TGCGCCAGCAGCTCGACCCCGGGACTAGTATACAATGAGCAGTTCTTC.

The chain combines TRBV18 with TRBJ2-7; 8 positions match TRBD1. Germline-derived CDR1 and CDR2 are KGHSH and LQKENI. The length of the CDR3 is 14 residues. V was clipped by 0 bases and J by 3 bases; unmatched bases: 1. DNA of the CDR3: TGTGCCAGCTCACCACCGACAGGGGACTACGAGCAGTACTTC. Protein sequence: CASSPPTGDYEQYF.

The chain uses TRBV7-3 and TRBJ2-2, with TRBD2 matching over 9 bases. Per germline, CDR1 SGHTA and CDR2 FQGTGA. Trimming took 5 bases from V and 2 from J; bases not matched to a gene: 6. This CDR3 is built from 16 residues. In nucleotides, the CDR3 is TGTGCCAGCAGCCCTTATAGCGGGAGTAACACCGGGGAGCTGTTTTTT. This translates into CASSPYSGSNTGELFF.

This chain joins TRBV11-1 and TRBJ2-2; TRBD2 matches 10 bases. There are 18 residues in the CDR3. The J segment lost 4 bases and the V segment lost 5 bases, leaving 13 bases of the junction unmatched. CDR1 and CDR2 (germline): SGHAT, FQDESV (reference sequence). The CDR3 sequence: CASSPRRGSGRATGELFF. CDR3 nucleotides: TGTGCCAGCAGCCCCCGCAGGGGAAGCGGGAGGGCCACCGGGGAGCTGTTTTTT.

This rearrangement joins TRBV2 to TRBJ2-1; 13 nucleotides line up with TRBD2. Losses at the gene ends were 6 bases for V and 6 bases for J; bases not matched to a gene: 14. Per germline, CDR1 SNHLY and CDR2 FYNNEI. The CDR3 length is 18 residues. CDR3 residues: CASRETSGRAGVGNEQFF. The CDR3 DNA sequence: TGTGCCAGCAGGGAAACTAGCGGGAGGGCCGGGGTCGGCAATGAGCAGTTCTTC.

The chain uses TRBV28 and TRBJ2-1, with a tentative D call TRBD1 (5 bases). Trimming stripped 6 bases from V and 8 bases from J, with 20 bases between. The CDR3 runs to 15 residues. Germline lookup yields CDR1 MDHEN and CDR2 SYDVKM. The CDR3 bases are TGTGCCAGCAGCCCCCCGTGGGCCATAGGGGATGAGCAGTTCTTC. Encoded protein: CASSPPWAIGDEQFF.

This chain uses TRBV6-6 with TRBJ1-4; TRBD1 is a possible D gene (6 bases). Germline V lookup: CDR1 MNHNY, CDR2 SVGAGI (reference sequence). The CDR3 totals 15 residues. Trimming took 6 bases from V and 5 from J, leaving 16 bases between them. This CDR3 is CASSRGGAANEKLFF. CDR3 coding DNA: TGTGCCAGCAGCCGAGGGGGGGCTGCGAATGAAAAACTGTTTTTT.

This chain links TRBV7-8 with TRBJ2-1; D remains ambiguous. The V end lost 5 bases, the J end lost 8 bases, and 22 bases lay between the germline ends. Germline V lookup: CDR1 SGHVS, CDR2 FQNEAQ. The CDR3 has 16 residues. The CDR3 nucleotides read TGTGCCAGCAGCCCCGTCCGCAGAACCAGGCCATATGAGCAGTTCTTC. Protein product: CASSPVRRTRPYEQFF.

This chain connects TRBV7-3 to TRBJ2-3; D may be TRBD2 (5 bases). The length of the CDR3 is 14 residues. Germline CDR1 and CDR2: SGHTA and FQGTGA. Trimming shortened V by 5 bases and J by 2 bases, and 11 bases separated the two germline ends. CDR3 protein: CASSAYGDTDTQYF. Here the CDR3 DNA reads TGTGCCAGCAGCGCCTACGGGGACACAGATACGCAGTATTTT.

The V call is TRBV28, the J call TRBJ1-2, with D unclear. The CDR3 is made up of 15 amino acids. Deletions cut 1 base from V and 4 bases from J, with 13 bases between. The germline V gene has CDR1 MDHEN and CDR2 SYDVKM. CDR3 sequence: CASSLYSGPPYGYTF. Written as DNA, the CDR3 is TGTGCCAGCAGTTTATACTCCGGTCCCCCCTATGGCTACACCTTC.

This clone occurred once. This same CDR3 is encoded by further DNA sequences in the sample. This rearrangement joins TRBV5-1 to TRBJ2-2; no clear D gene. The germline gives CDR1 SGHRS, CDR2 YFSETQ. The CDR3 runs to 14 residues. V was pared by 1 base and J by 1 base, with 5 bases between. CDR3 sequence: CASSLRQNTGELFF. The DNA for the CDR3 is TGCGCCAGCAGCTTGCGTCAGAACACCGGGGAGCTGTTTTTT.

About this clone itself: This same CDR3 is encoded by further DNA sequences in the sample. The CDR3 loop is CASSPPGGDTQYF. The DNA for the CDR3 is TGTGCCAGCTCACCACCGGGTGGAGATACGCAGTATTTT. The genes are TRBV18 and TRBJ2-3; D is ambiguous. CDR1 and CDR2 (germline): KGHSH, LQKENI. V was trimmed by 0 bases and J by 5 bases, leaving 6 bases between them. This CDR3 has 13 residues.

The chain recombines TRBV5-4 with TRBJ1-4, with 7 bases aligning to TRBD1. This CDR3 has 15 residues. The V gene end was trimmed by 0 bases and the J gene end by 8 bases; junction bases not matched to a gene: 7. The germline V gene encodes CDR1 SGHNT and CDR2 YYREEE (reference sequence). The CDR3 bases are TGTGCCAGCAGCTTGGGCGGGACAGCGGGGGAAAAACTGTTTTTT. As protein: CASSLGGTAGEKLFF.

The chain recombines TRBV5-1 with TRBJ2-7; TRBD1 might be the D (5 bases). From germline, CDR1 is SGHRS and CDR2 YFSETQ. Trimming removed 4 bases from V and 6 bases from J, with 14 bases in between. The CDR3 sequence is 13 residues long. CDR3 in amino acids: CASSLTEGFEQYF. Here the CDR3 DNA reads TGCGCCAGCAGCCTGACAGAAGGGTTCGAGCAGTACTTC.

The chain links TRBV30 to TRBJ2-2; 13 bases are shared with TRBD2. Germline V gives CDR1 GTSNPN, CDR2 SVGIG (reference sequence). This CDR3 spans 15 amino acids. Trimming took 2 bases from V and 7 from J; bases not matched to a gene: 4. The CDR3 DNA reads TGTGCCTGGAGTCGACTAGCGGGGGGAAACGGGGAGCTGTTTTTT. It is translated as CAWSRLAGGNGELFF.

The chain couples TRBV6-1 to TRBJ2-7; D is uncertain. V shed 1 base and J shed 3 bases, with 7 bases lying between them. The CDR3 is 13 residues long. Germline-derived CDR1 and CDR2 are MNHNS and SASEGT. CDR3 amino acids: CASSEVKHYEQYF. In DNA, the CDR3 is TGTGCCAGCAGTGAAGTGAAGCACTACGAGCAGTACTTC.